The TCR beta chain under discussion was sequenced for a study of identical twins. TCRdb redid the calling of the 5' RACE reads with MiXCR, one entry per CDR3 protein. This table holds 650,000 to 750,000 distinct CDR3 sequences, around 21% found once. CDR3 size: 13 residues. From germline, CDR1 is DFQATT and CDR2 SNEGSKA (reference sequence). The ends lost 6 bases at V and 4 bases at J; junction bases unmatched: 4. This clonotype has more than one count but fewer than ten. The sample was also linked to a second study, of T cells expressing NK-cell markers. Turning to that study: Repertoires of TCR beta were obtained from T cells sorted as CD3+CD56+NKG2C+, CD3+CD56+NKG2C- and CD3+CD56-NKG2C+.

This chain uses TRBV20-1 with TRBJ2-3; TRBD2 matches at 10 bases. Sequenced material: PBMCs. The sequence derives from a woman aged 18-29 years in good health. The CDR3 reads CSATAGGADTQYF. CDR3 DNA: TGCAGTGCCACAGCGGGAGGGGCAGATACGCAGTATTTT.